The 11 T cell receptor beta chains reported below all come from one sample, sequenced in a study of blood T cell repertoires in COVID-19 (dated by TCRdb to 2018 to 2021). Libraries came from the immunoSEQ multiplex PCR assay. The clones in this table, taken by TCRdb from immuneACCESS, are in-frame only. Not every clone is retained; where verified, under half of the shortfall comes from an unresolved V gene, and the cause of the rest is unknown. For this sample there are about 200,000 clones; about four fifths appear just once. Together, the top ten hold approximately 7.9% of the sample. Sequencing used PBMCs or T cells enriched from blood (not recorded which). The receptors originated from a man aged 35 to 55 who had recovered from COVID-19.

The genes are TRBV12-3 or TRBV12-4 and TRBJ1-1; D is undetermined. This CDR3 spans 11 amino acids. V lost 4 bases, J lost 11 bases, and 11 bases lay in between. The CDR3 region has the DNA TGTGCCAGCAGTTACAGTGGTCGGGCTTTCTTT. Amino acids: CASSYSGRAFF.

This sequence joins TRBV3-1 (or the pseudogene TRBV3-2) and TRBJ1-1, with D possibly matching TRBD1 (6 bases). Trimming stripped 5 bases from V and 2 bases from J, with 15 bases between. The germline gives CDR1 LGHDT, CDR2 YNNKEL (reference sequence). The CDR3 consists of 15 residues. This CDR3 is CASSSRDRINTEAFF. The DNA of the CDR3 is TGTGCCAGCAGCTCCAGAGACAGGATAAACACTGAAGCTTTCTTT.

This sequence joins TRBV30 and TRBJ1-2; 8 positions match TRBD1. With V trimmed by 2 bases and J by 8 bases, 13 bases remained unmatched. CDR3 length equals 15 residues. Germline CDR1 reads GTSNPN; CDR2 reads SVGIG (reference sequence). DNA for the CDR3: TGTGCCTGGAGTCCTTTACAGATCAGGGGGCGAGGCTACACCTTC. It yields the protein CAWSPLQIRGRGYTF.

The genes are TRBV5-1 and TRBJ2-7; D is perhaps TRBD1 (6 bases). The CDR3 consists of 12 residues. Germline V gene data show CDR1 as SGHRS and CDR2 as YFSETQ. Trimming removed 4 bases at V and 13 bases at J, with 18 bases between. As DNA, the CDR3 is TGCGCCAGCAGCGCGGACAGCACCGACCCTTACTTC. It yields the protein CASSADSTDPYF.

The rearrangement links TRBV30 to TRBJ1-1; TRBD1 matches 10 bases. The CDR3 has 16 residues. The J segment lost 1 base and the V segment lost 0 bases, leaving 5 bases of the junction unmatched. Germline V lookup: CDR1 GTSNPN, CDR2 SVGIG (reference sequence). The CDR3 protein is CAWSVPRDRGNTEAFF. In nucleotides, the CDR3 is TGTGCCTGGAGTGTACCCCGGGACAGGGGGAACACTGAAGCTTTCTTT.

This rearrangement joins TRBV7-2 to TRBJ1-4, with unresolved D. The V and J ends lost 1 base and 6 bases respectively, with 9 bases between them. The CDR3 sequence is 14 residues long. Per germline, CDR1 SGHTA and CDR2 FQGNSA. The CDR3 coding sequence is TGTGCCAGCAGCTTAGAACTGGGAGATGAAAAACTGTTTTTT. Translation gives CASSLELGDEKLFF.

The chain couples TRBV7-9 to TRBJ2-5; D not certain. There are 13 residues in the CDR3. Germline V gene sequence: CDR1 SEHNR, CDR2 FQNEAQ (reference sequence). Trimming removed 10 bases at V and 0 bases at J, with 12 bases between. The CDR3, as DNA: TGTGCCACCTCAACAAGATACCAAGAGACCCAGTACTTC. It specifies CATSTRYQETQYF. The full variable domain, with the rest looked up from reference TRBV7-9 and TRBJ2-5, is DTGVSQNPRHKITKRGQNVTFRCDPISEHNRLYWYRQTLGQGPEFLTYFQNEAQLEKSRLLSDRFSAERPKGSFSTLEIQRTEQGDSAMYLCATSTRYQETQYFGPGTRLLVL.

J is TRBJ1-1 and V is TRBV7-2; D may be TRBD1 (6 bases). Trimming cost V 2 bases and J 3 bases, with 13 bases left between them. The CDR3 loop spans 15 amino acids. Germline lookup yields CDR1 SGHTA and CDR2 FQGNSA. The CDR3 DNA follows: TGTGCCAGCAGCTTAAATCAGGGGCTTCACACTGAAGCTTTCTTT. Its protein is CASSLNQGLHTEAFF.

This chain connects TRBV19 to TRBJ2-1; D perhaps matches TRBD2 (5 bases). There are 15 residues in the CDR3. Trimming removed 5 bases at V and 3 bases at J, with 14 bases between. In germline, CDR1 is LNHDA, CDR2 SQIVND (reference sequence). CDR3 nucleotide sequence: TGTGCCAGTAGTCGAGGGATTGAATTCTACAATGAGCAGTTCTTC. As protein: CASSRGIEFYNEQFF.

This clone was picked up a small number of times. The CDR3 DNA is TGCAGTGCTAGTAACGCCGGGACAGGGAATCAGCCCCAGCATTTT. Its translation is CSASNAGTGNQPQHF. The V and J genes are TRBV20-1 and TRBJ1-5; 9 bases are shared with TRBD1. J gave up 4 bases and V 3 bases, and 7 bases lay outside the gene matches. Looked up from germline, CDR1 is DFQATT and CDR2 is SNEGSKA (reference sequence). The CDR3 consists of 15 residues.

The chain uses TRBV5-1 and TRBJ2-3; 9 nucleotides match TRBD2. The CDR3 has 14 residues. Trimming took 5 bases from V and 7 from J; bases not matched to a gene: 8. In germline, CDR1 is SGHRS, CDR2 YFSETQ. Written as DNA, the CDR3 is TGCGCCAGCAGAGAGCGGGGGGCGATGAATACGCAGTATTTT. Its protein is CASRERGAMNTQYF.